This T cell receptor (beta chain) is drawn from a study of blood T cell repertoires in COVID-19. Whole-study context: Donors in Cohort 3 counted as recovered after two negative PCRs, clearance, or symptom resolution.

Methods used by the authors: Scientists estimated how many nucleated cells there were by amplifying reference gene primers. Libraries were prepared by immunoSEQ multiplex PCR; TCRdb keeps only in-frame clonotypes and omits some of them. Clone size and V and J calls were adopted from that table, with D and trimming inferred from the DNA. The data contain approximately 360,000 clones, more than 75% of them singletons. CDR1 and CDR2 (germline): SGHNT, YYREEE (reference sequence). The CDR3 totals 15 residues. V gave up 4 bases and J gave up 6 bases, with 16 bases separating them. Participant-reported clinical history was the basis for cohort assignment.

This TCR derives from a man aged 35 to 55 in a cohort exposed to, infected with or recovered from COVID-19 (not recorded which). The chain joins TRBV5-4 to TRBJ1-4, with a tentative D call TRBD1 (5 bases). Sequences were obtained from PBMCs or T cells enriched from blood (not recorded which). As DNA, the CDR3 is TGTGCCAGCAGCACCGCCGGAGGGGCTGATGAAAAACTGTTTTTT. It encodes CASSTAGGADEKLFF.